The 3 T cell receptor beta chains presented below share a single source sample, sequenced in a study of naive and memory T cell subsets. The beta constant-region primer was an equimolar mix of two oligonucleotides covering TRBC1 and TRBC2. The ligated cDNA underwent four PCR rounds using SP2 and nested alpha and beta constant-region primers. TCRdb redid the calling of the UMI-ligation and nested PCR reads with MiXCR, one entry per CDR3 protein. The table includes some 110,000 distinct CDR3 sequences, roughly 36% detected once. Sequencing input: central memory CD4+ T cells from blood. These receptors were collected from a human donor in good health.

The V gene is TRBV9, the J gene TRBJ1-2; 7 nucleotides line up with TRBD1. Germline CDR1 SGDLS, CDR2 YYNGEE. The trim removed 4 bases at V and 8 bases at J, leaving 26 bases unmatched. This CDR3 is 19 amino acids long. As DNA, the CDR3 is TGTGCCAGCAGCTTCCTTATGTCCAGGGGGGGAAGGGCCTTAAGAGGCTACACCTTC. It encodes CASSFLMSRGGRALRGYTF.

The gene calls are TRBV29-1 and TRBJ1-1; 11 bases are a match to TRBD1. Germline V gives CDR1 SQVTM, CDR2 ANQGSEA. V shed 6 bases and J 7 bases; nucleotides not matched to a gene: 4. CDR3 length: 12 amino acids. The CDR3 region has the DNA TGCAGCGTGGACAGGGGGCAGAATGAAGCTTTCTTT. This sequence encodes CSVDRGQNEAFF.

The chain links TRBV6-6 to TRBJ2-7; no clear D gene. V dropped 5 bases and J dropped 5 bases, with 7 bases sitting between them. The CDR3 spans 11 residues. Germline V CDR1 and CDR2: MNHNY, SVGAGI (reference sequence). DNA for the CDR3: TGTGCCAGCAGTACCCCGGACGAGCAGTACTTC. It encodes CASSTPDEQYF.